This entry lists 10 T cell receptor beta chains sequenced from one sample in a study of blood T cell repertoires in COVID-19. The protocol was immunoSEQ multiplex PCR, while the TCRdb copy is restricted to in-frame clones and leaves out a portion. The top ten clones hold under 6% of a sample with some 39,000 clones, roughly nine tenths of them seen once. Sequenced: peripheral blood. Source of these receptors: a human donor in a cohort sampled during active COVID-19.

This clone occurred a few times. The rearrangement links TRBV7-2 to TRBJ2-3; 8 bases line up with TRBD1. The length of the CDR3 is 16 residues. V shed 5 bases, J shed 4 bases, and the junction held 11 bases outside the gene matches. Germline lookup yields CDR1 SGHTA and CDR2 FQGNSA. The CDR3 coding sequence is TGTGCCAGCAGCCTACGGACAGGGAGTGGAGCAGATACGCAGTATTTT. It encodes CASSLRTGSGADTQYF.

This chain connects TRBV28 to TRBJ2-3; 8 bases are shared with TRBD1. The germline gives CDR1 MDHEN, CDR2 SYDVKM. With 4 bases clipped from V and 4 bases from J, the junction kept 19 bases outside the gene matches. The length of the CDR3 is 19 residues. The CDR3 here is CASSYGTGPAFRWADTQYF. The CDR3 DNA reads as TGTGCCAGCAGTTACGGGACAGGCCCTGCTTTCAGGTGGGCAGATACGCAGTATTTT.

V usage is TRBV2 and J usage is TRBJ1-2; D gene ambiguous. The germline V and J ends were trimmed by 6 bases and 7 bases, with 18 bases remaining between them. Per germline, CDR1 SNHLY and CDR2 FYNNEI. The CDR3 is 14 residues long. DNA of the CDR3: TGTGCCAGCAGCACACAATGGAGTGCGGGTGGCTACACCTTC. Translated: CASSTQWSAGGYTF.

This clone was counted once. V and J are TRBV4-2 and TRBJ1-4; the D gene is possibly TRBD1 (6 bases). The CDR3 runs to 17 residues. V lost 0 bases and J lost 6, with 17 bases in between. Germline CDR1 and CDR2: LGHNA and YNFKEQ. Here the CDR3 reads CASSQDVRGYEYEKLFF. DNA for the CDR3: TGTGCCAGCAGCCAAGATGTCAGGGGTTACGAATATGAAAAACTGTTTTTT.

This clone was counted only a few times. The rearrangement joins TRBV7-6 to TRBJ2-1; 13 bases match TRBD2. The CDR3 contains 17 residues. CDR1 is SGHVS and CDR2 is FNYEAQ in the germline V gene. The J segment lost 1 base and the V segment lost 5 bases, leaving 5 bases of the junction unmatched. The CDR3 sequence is CASSEGLAGFSYNEQFF. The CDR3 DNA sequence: TGTGCCAGCAGCGAGGGACTAGCGGGGTTTTCCTACAATGAGCAGTTCTTC.

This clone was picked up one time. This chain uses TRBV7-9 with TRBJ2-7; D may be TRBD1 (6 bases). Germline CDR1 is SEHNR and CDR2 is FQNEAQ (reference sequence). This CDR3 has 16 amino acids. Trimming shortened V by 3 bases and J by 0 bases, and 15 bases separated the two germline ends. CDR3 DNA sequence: TGTGCCAGCAGCTTGGGAAGACAGGCGAGCTCCTACGAGCAGTACTTC. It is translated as CASSLGRQASSYEQYF.

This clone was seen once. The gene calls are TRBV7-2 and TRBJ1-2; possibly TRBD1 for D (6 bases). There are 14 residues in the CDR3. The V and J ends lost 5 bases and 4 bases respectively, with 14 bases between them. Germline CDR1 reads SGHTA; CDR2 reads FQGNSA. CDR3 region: CASSPSRDTYGYTF. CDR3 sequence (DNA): TGTGCCAGCAGCCCTAGCCGGGACACCTATGGCTACACCTTC.

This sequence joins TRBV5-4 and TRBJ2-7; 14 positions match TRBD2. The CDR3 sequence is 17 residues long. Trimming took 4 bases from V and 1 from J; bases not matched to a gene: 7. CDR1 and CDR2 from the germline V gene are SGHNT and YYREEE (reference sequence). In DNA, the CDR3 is TGTGCCAGCAGCCGGACTAGCGGGGGGACTCTTTCCTACGAGCAGTACTTC. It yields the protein CASSRTSGGTLSYEQYF.

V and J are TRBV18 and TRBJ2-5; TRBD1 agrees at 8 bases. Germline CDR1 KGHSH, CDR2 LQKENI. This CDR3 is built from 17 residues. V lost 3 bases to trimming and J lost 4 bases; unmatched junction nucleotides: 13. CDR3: CASSPRLARGPRETQYF. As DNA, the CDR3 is TGTGCCAGCTCACCTCGTCTGGCCAGGGGGCCCCGAGAGACCCAGTACTTC. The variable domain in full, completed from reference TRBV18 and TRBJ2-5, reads NAGVMQNPRHLVRRRGQEARLRCSPMKGHSHVYWYRQLPEEGLKFMVYLQKENIIDESGMPKERFSAEFPKEGPSILRIQQVVRGDSAAYFCASSPRLARGPRETQYFGPGTRLLVL.

As DNA, the CDR3 is TGTGCCAGCTCCTCTGATATGACAGGGGCCTATGGCTACACCTTC. Its protein product is CASSSDMTGAYGYTF. The chain uses TRBV18 and TRBJ1-2; 8 nucleotides align to TRBD1. Trimming at V came to 6 bases and at J to 4 bases, leaving 10 bases not matched to a gene. The CDR3 is made up of 15 amino acids. The germline V gene has CDR1 KGHSH and CDR2 LQKENI.